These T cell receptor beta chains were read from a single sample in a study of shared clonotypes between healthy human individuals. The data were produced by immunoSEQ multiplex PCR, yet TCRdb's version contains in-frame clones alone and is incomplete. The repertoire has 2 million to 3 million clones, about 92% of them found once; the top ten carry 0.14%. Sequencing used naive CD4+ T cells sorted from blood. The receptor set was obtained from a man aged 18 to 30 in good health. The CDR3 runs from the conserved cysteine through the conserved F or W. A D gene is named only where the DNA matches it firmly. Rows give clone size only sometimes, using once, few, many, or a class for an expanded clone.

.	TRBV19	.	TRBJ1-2	CASSIEPGYTF	TGTGCCAGTAGTATAGAACCGGGCTACACCTTC
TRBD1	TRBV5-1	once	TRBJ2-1	CASSAGQGYNEQFF	TGCGCCAGCAGCGCGGGACAGGGCTACAATGAGCAGTTCTTC
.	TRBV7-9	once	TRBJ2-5	CASSSDRQFQETQYF	TGTGCCAGCAGCTCAGACAGGCAATTCCAAGAGACCCAGTACTTC
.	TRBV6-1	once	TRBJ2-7	CASSELSSYEQYF	TGTGCCAGCAGTGAATTAAGTTCCTACGAGCAGTACTTC
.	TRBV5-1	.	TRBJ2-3	CASSPNRDTQYF	TGCGCCAGCAGTCCGAACCGAGATACGCAGTATTTT
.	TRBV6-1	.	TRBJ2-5	CASSRAQDLTQYF	TGTGCCAGCAGCAGGGCCCAAGACTTGACCCAGTACTTC
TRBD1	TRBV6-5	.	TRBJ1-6	CASSRDRVNSPLHF	TGTGCCAGCAGTCGGGACAGGGTCAATTCACCCCTCCACTTT
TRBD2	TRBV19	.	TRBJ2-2	CASSIIAGVGELFF	TGTGCCAGTAGTATCATAGCGGGAGTCGGGGAGCTGTTTTTT
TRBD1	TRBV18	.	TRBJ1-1	CASSPLLQGAGEAFF	TGTGCCAGCTCACCACTGTTACAGGGGGCGGGTGAAGCTTTCTTT
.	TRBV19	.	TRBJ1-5	CASSIRGVVYENQPQHF	TGTGCCAGTAGTATAAGAGGGGTCGTATACGAAAATCAGCCCCAGCATTTT
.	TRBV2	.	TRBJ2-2	CASKVAGHTGELFF	TGTGCCAGCAAGGTGGCAGGGCACACCGGGGAGCTGTTTTTT
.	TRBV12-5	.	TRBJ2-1	CASAPGFPFYNEQFF	TGTGCTAGTGCCCCAGGGTTCCCATTCTACAATGAGCAGTTCTTC
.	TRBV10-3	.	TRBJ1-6	CAISSGVSDNSPLHF	TGTGCCATCAGTTCAGGGGTGTCCGATAATTCACCCCTCCACTTT
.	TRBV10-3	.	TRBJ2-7	CAIRGTSYEQYF	TGTGCCATCAGGGGGACTTCTTACGAGCAGTACTTC
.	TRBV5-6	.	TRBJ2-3	CASSLYNTDTQYF	TGTGCCAGCAGCTTGTACAACACAGATACGCAGTATTTT
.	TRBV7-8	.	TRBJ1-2	CASSLSSGLGYTF	TGTGCCAGCAGCTTATCTTCCGGGCTTGGCTACACCTTC
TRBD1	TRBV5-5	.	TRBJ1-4	CASSRTGDEKLFF	TGTGCCAGCAGCCGGACAGGGGATGAAAAACTGTTTTTT
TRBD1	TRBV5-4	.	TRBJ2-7	CASSKGQASYEQYF	TGTGCCAGCAGCAAGGGACAGGCCTCCTACGAGCAGTACTTC
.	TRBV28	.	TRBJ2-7	CASSSSGLGGYEQYF	TGTGCCAGCAGTTCCTCGGGACTTGGTGGTTACGAGCAGTACTTC
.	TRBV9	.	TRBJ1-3	CASSAETGLGNTIYF	TGTGCCAGCAGCGCGGAGACAGGCCTGGGGAACACCATATATTTT
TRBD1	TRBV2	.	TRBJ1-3	CASSLTGGSGNTIYF	TGTGCCAGCAGTTTGACAGGGGGCTCTGGAAACACCATATATTTT
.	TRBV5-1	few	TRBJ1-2	CASSFDGGYGYTF	TGCGCCAGCAGCTTCGATGGTGGCTATGGCTACACCTTC
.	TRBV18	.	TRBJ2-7	CASSPIGIEQYF	TGTGCCAGCTCACCAATAGGAATCGAGCAGTACTTC
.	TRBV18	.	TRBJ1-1	CASSPQGSNTEAFF	TGTGCCAGCTCACCACAGGGATCGAACACTGAAGCTTTCTTT
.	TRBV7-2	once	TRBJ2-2	CASSLLRETGELFF	TGTGCCAGCAGCTTGTTGAGAGAGACCGGGGAGCTGTTTTTT
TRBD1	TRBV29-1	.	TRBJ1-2	CSGTSGTANYGYTF	TGCAGCGGTACCTCCGGGACAGCAAACTATGGCTACACCTTC
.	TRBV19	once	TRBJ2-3	CASSINAGHTDTQYF	TGTGCCAGTAGTATAAATGCGGGGCACACAGATACGCAGTATTTT
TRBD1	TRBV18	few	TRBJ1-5	CASSFDRDNQPQHF	TGTGCCAGCTCCTTCGACAGGGACAATCAGCCCCAGCATTTT
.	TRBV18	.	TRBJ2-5	CASSPRERGTQYF	TGTGCCAGCTCACCACGAGAAAGGGGGACCCAGTACTTC
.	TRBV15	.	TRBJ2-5	CATSRDLGGRGQETQYF	TGTGCCACCAGCAGAGACCTGGGGGGCAGGGGGCAAGAGACCCAGTACTTC
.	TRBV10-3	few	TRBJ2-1	CAISENNNEQFF	TGTGCCATCAGTGAGAACAACAATGAGCAGTTCTTC
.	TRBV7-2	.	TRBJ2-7	CASSLAGSERYEQYF	TGTGCCAGCAGCTTAGCGGGCAGTGAGCGCTACGAGCAGTACTTC
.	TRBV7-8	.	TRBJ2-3	CASSRRTDTQYF	TGTGCCAGCAGCCGACGCACAGATACGCAGTATTTT
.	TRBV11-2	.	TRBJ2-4	CASSLSQGQIQYF	TGTGCCAGCAGCCTATCCCAGGGGCAGATTCAGTACTTC
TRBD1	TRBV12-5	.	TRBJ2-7	CASGPTGFSYEQYF	TGTGCTAGTGGCCCGACAGGGTTTTCCTACGAGCAGTACTTC
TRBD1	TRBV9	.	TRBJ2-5	CASSPGGLEKGWGTGETQYF	TGTGCCAGCAGCCCAGGGGGCCTTGAGAAGGGATGGGGAACGGGAGAGACCCAGTACTTC
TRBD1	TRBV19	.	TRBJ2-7	CASSIDRGRVEQYF	TGTGCCAGTAGTATAGACAGGGGGCGAGTCGAGCAGTACTTC
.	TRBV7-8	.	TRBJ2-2	CASSLRENTGELFF	TGTGCCAGCAGCTTGCGGGAGAACACCGGGGAGCTGTTTTTT
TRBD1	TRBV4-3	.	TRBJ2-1	CASSQDHPGTASYNEQFF	TGCGCCAGCAGCCAAGATCATCCCGGGACAGCGTCTTACAATGAGCAGTTCTTC
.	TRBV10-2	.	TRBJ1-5	CASSASGTGNQPQHF	TGCGCCAGCAGTGCCTCCGGGACGGGAAATCAGCCCCAGCATTTT
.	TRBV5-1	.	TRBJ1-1	CASSLAMGYTEAFF	TGCGCCAGCAGCTTGGCGATGGGTTACACTGAAGCTTTCTTT
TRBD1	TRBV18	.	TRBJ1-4	CASSPLGTGGTSNEKLFF	TGTGCCAGCTCACCATTGGGGACAGGGGGCACTTCGAATGAAAAACTGTTTTTT
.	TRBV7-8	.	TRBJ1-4	CASSSGREGEKLFF	TGTGCCAGCAGCTCTGGAAGGGAAGGCGAAAAACTGTTTTTT
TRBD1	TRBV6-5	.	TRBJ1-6	CATRVTGEGNSPLHF	TGTGCCACCCGGGTAACAGGGGAAGGAAATTCACCCCTCCACTTT
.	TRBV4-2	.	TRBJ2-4	CASSQDLLAGGNIQYF	TGTGCCAGCAGCCAAGATTTGCTGGCAGGCGGGAACATTCAGTACTTC
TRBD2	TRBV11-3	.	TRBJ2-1	CASSLVSAGGNEQFF	TGTGCCAGCAGCTTAGTCTCGGCGGGAGGCAATGAGCAGTTCTTC
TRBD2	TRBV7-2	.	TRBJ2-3	CASSSTSGKDTQYF	TGTGCCAGCAGCTCGACAAGCGGGAAAGATACGCAGTATTTT
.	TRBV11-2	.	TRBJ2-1	CASSLSGGGSSYNEQFF	TGTGCCAGCAGCTTAAGTGGGGGTGGAAGCTCCTACAATGAGCAGTTCTTC
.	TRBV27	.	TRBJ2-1	CASSTWISGYNEQFF	TGTGCCAGCAGTACATGGATCAGCGGCTACAATGAGCAGTTCTTC
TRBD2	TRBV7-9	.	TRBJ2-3	CASSGRRLAGFTDTQYF	TGTGCCAGCAGCGGGAGAAGACTAGCGGGATTCACAGATACGCAGTATTTT
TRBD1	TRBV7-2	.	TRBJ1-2	CASSLVWTGGLGYTF	TGTGCCAGCAGCTTAGTTTGGACAGGGGGGCTTGGCTACACCTTC
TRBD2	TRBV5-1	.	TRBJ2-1	CASSSQGTSGRALSYNEQFF	TGCGCCAGCAGTTCGCAGGGCACTAGCGGGAGAGCCCTCTCCTACAATGAGCAGTTCTTC
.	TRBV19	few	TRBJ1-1	CASSGQMNTEAFF	TGTGCCAGTAGCGGACAGATGAACACTGAAGCTTTCTTT
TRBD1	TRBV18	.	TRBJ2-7	CASSPRTGVDEQYF	TGTGCCAGCTCACCTCGGACAGGGGTAGACGAGCAGTACTTC
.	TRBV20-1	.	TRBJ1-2	CSATDGYGYTF	TGCAGTGCTACGGACGGGTATGGCTACACCTTC
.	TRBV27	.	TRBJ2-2	CASRTAGTRGELFF	TGTGCCAGCAGGACGGCAGGGACCCGCGGGGAGCTGTTTTTT
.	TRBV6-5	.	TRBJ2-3	CASSYSTGTDTQYF	TGTGCCAGCAGTTACTCGACAGGAACAGATACGCAGTATTTT
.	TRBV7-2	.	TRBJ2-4	CASSSGLTKNIQYF	TGTGCCAGCAGCTCGGGTTTGACCAAAAACATTCAGTACTTC
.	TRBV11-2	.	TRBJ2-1	CASSLGLPGNEQFF	TGTGCCAGCAGCTTAGGGCTCCCCGGCAATGAGCAGTTCTTC